A selection of T cell receptor beta chains follows, all from one sample in a study of CD8 T cells in ankylosing spondylitis. TCRdb ran MiXCR on the 5' RACE reads and lists one entry per CDR3 protein. Here the sample spans about 250,000 distinct CDR3 sequences, approximately 8.4% being singletons. Sample: blood, either unsorted or a sorted T cell fraction (not recorded which). The source is a female donor with ankylosing spondylitis or in good health (not recorded which). Both conserved end residues are part of each CDR3. A D gene is named only where the DNA matches it firmly. Clone size is not always given. Where it is, it says once, few, many or a class for expanded clones.

d_gene	v_gene	j_gene	abundance	CDR3nt	CDR3aa
NA	TRBV4-2	TRBJ1-2	many	TGTGCCAGCAGCCCCCAAACACAGGGCTATGGCTACACCTTC	CASSPQTQGYGYTF
TRBD2	TRBV5-1	TRBJ2-1	few	TGCGCCAGCAGCTTGAATTGGCGGGGGAGCTCCTACAATGAGCAGTTCTTC	CASSLNWRGSSYNEQFF
TRBD1	TRBV7-2	TRBJ2-5	many	TGTGCCAGCAGCTCGGACGGGACAGGGCAGGAGACCCAGTACTTC	CASSSDGTGQETQYF
NA	TRBV7-8	TRBJ2-4	few	TGTGCCAGCAGCCAAGGCCGGGCTCCCAAAAACATTCAGTACTTC	CASSQGRAPKNIQYF
NA	TRBV18	TRBJ1-4	few	TGTGCCAGCTCGCCCGCCAGACTGACAACTAATGAAAAACTGTTTTTT	CASSPARLTTNEKLFF
TRBD1	TRBV18	TRBJ2-5	many	TGTGCCAGCTCACCTGGGACAGGTTACGAGACCCAGTACTTC	CASSPGTGYETQYF
NA	TRBV7-9	TRBJ2-7	few	TGTGCCAGCAGCCTGTCTAGCGCCGTCGGGGAGCAGTACTTC	CASSLSSAVGEQYF
NA	TRBV4-3	TRBJ1-3	NA	TGCGCCAGCAGCCAAAGGACAGCTGGAAACACCATATATTTT	CASSQRTAGNTIYF
NA	TRBV29-1	TRBJ1-1	many	TGCAGCGCACTAGTCCGTACCAACACTGAAGCTTTCTTT	CSALVRTNTEAFF
NA	TRBV20-1	TRBJ2-4	many	TGCAGTGCTAGAGGGGTGGAGGTGGACATTCAGTACTTC	CSARGVEVDIQYF
NA	TRBV7-3	TRBJ1-6	many	TGTGCCAGCAGCTTAAGGCAGAATTCACCCCTCCACTTT	CASSLRQNSPLHF
NA	TRBV5-1	TRBJ1-1	many	TGCGCCAGCAGCTTGGAGGTTCCGAACACTGAAGCTTTCTTT	CASSLEVPNTEAFF
TRBD1	TRBV7-2	TRBJ1-1	few	TGTGCCAGCAGCCCAAACAGGGGAGGAGACACTGAAGCTTTCTTT	CASSPNRGGDTEAFF
TRBD1	TRBV7-9	TRBJ2-7	few	TGTGCCAGCAGCTTGGGGCTTGGGACAGGGTATCACGAGCAGTACTTC	CASSLGLGTGYHEQYF
NA	TRBV6-2/TRBV6-3	TRBJ1-2	many	TGTGCCAGCAGTTTCGGACTAACTAACTATGGCTACACCTTC	CASSFGLTNYGYTF
NA	TRBV9	TRBJ1-3	many	TGTGCCAGCAGCGTAGACGGGACCTCTGGAAACACCATATATTTT	CASSVDGTSGNTIYF
NA	TRBV7-2	TRBJ1-5	few	TGTGCCAGCAGCTTGGCGGCAGACGGGCAGCCCCAGCATTTT	CASSLAADGQPQHF
NA	TRBV7-9	TRBJ1-5	NA	TGTGCCAGCAGCTTAGGGGGTGCCGTCAATCAGCCCCAGCATTTT	CASSLGGAVNQPQHF
TRBD1	TRBV6-5	TRBJ1-5	NA	TGTGCCAGCAGTTACGGGGCGGACAGGGGCACAGAGCCCCAGCATTTT	CASSYGADRGTEPQHF
NA	TRBV29-1	TRBJ1-4	NA	TGCAGCGCCGGGGACCCCATGAATGAAAAACTGTTTTTT	CSAGDPMNEKLFF
TRBD2	TRBV3-1	TRBJ2-1	NA	TGTGCCTCCTGCCGCGAAGCGGGAGCCTACAATGAGCAGTTCTTC	CASCREAGAYNEQFF
NA	TRBV9	TRBJ1-3	many	TGTGCCAGCAGCCCCGAAGGAGGGAACGTAATATATTTT	CASSPEGGNVIYF
NA	TRBV20-1	TRBJ2-3	many	TGCAGTGCACCCTTTAGGACTTCTAGCACAGATACGCAGTATTTT	CSAPFRTSSTDTQYF
NA	TRBV10-3	TRBJ1-2	many	TGTGCCACCGCTAATATGGGCCCTACCTATGGCTACACCTTC	CATANMGPTYGYTF
TRBD1	TRBV7-6	TRBJ2-3	few	TGTGCCAGCAGCCATCGGACAGGCGGGAGCACAGATACGCAGTATTTT	CASSHRTGGSTDTQYF
TRBD1	TRBV30	TRBJ1-4	NA	TGTGCCTGGAGCGACCTCGGGACAGGGTGGGAAAAACTGTTTTTT	CAWSDLGTGWEKLFF
TRBD2	TRBV24-1	TRBJ2-4	many	TGTGCCACCAGTGATCGCCTGCCGCGGGAGGGCCCCCACATTCAGTACTTC	CATSDRLPREGPHIQYF
NA	TRBV9	TRBJ2-7	many	TGTGCCAGCAGCGTAGCCGACATCTCCTACGAGCAGTACTTC	CASSVADISYEQYF
NA	TRBV30	TRBJ2-7	many	TGTGCCTGGAGGGGCGGATCCGAGCAGTACTTC	CAWRGGSEQYF
TRBD1	TRBV28	TRBJ2-7	many	TGTGCCAGCAGGACTAATAAGGGGGCTCGTATCTACGAGCAGTACTTC	CASRTNKGARIYEQYF
NA	TRBV6-5	TRBJ1-6	many	TGTGCCAGCAGTTACTACGGGAATTCACCCCTCCACTTT	CASSYYGNSPLHF
NA	TRBV11-2	TRBJ1-1	many	TGTGCCAGCAGCCAGACAGGTGTGAACACTGAAGCTTTCTTT	CASSQTGVNTEAFF
NA	TRBV29-1	TRBJ1-1	many	TGCAGCATCCAAGACCAGGACAACACTGAAGCTTTCTTT	CSIQDQDNTEAFF
NA	TRBV5-4	TRBJ2-1	many	TGCGCCAGCAGCTTGGGTAGTAGCTCCTACAATGAGCAGTTCTTC	CASSLGSSSYNEQFF
TRBD1	TRBV12-5	TRBJ2-5	many	TGTGCTAGTGGTTCCAAGACAGGGGAGGAGACCCAGTACTTC	CASGSKTGEETQYF
NA	TRBV7-2	TRBJ2-7	NA	TGTGCCAGCAGCTCCACTAGCTGGGGCATACTACGGGAGCAGTACTTC	CASSSTSWGILREQYF
TRBD2	TRBV7-9	TRBJ2-1	few	TGTGCCAGCAGCTTAGGGACTAGCGGGATGGAGCAGTTCTTC	CASSLGTSGMEQFF
NA	TRBV7-6	TRBJ1-1	many	TGTGCCAGCAGCTTAGTAGGGGAGAACACTGAAGCTTTCTTT	CASSLVGENTEAFF
TRBD1	TRBV5-1	TRBJ2-7	NA	TGCGCCAGCAGCCCTAACCGGGACAGGGGGCCCGAGCAGTACTTC	CASSPNRDRGPEQYF
NA	TRBV7-2	TRBJ1-1	NA	TGTGCCAGCAGCTTAGAGAGAGGCGGCACTGAAGCTTTCTTT	CASSLERGGTEAFF
NA	TRBV15	TRBJ2-7	few	TGTGCCACCAGCAGAGCCGGGACACACTACGAGCAGTACTTC	CATSRAGTHYEQYF
NA	TRBV29-1	TRBJ2-1	many	TGCAGCGTTGAGGACGTGCTTAGCAAGTTCTTC	CSVEDVLSKFF
NA	TRBV24-1	TRBJ2-2	few	TGTGCCACCAGTGATCTCTCCGGGGAGCTGTTTTTT	CATSDLSGELFF
TRBD1	TRBV7-9	TRBJ1-6	many	TGTGCCAGCAGCCGACAGGGGTATAATTCACCCCTCCACTTT	CASSRQGYNSPLHF
NA	TRBV11-3	TRBJ2-7	many	TGTGCCAGCAGCTTACGGGGGCGCGACGAGCAGTACTTC	CASSLRGRDEQYF
NA	TRBV12-3/TRBV12-4	TRBJ1-5	many	TGTGCCAGCAGTTTAGGCTCCGGCTTCAATCAGCCCCAGCATTTT	CASSLGSGFNQPQHF
NA	TRBV18	TRBJ2-2	many	TGTGCCAGCTCAATACGCACGGGGGAGCTGTTTTTT	CASSIRTGELFF
NA	TRBV30	TRBJ2-7	many	TGTGCCTGGAGGCATACAGGGATTGGATACGAGCAGTACTTC	CAWRHTGIGYEQYF
NA	TRBV18	TRBJ2-3	NA	TGTGCCAGCTCACCCCGTGGGACCTTGGAGGGAGATACGCAGTATTTT	CASSPRGTLEGDTQYF
NA	TRBV3-1	TRBJ1-3	few	TGTGCCAGCAGCCCCTCCCGAAACACCATATATTTT	CASSPSRNTIYF